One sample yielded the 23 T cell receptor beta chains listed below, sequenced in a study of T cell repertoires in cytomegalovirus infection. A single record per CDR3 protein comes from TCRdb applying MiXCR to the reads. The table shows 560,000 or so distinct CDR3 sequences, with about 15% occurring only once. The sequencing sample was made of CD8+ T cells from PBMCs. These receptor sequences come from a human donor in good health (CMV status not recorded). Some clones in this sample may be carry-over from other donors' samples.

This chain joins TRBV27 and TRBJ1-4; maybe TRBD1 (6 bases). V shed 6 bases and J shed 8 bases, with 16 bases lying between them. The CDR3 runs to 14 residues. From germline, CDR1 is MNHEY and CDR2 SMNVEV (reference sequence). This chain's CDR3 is CASRQGISGEKLFF. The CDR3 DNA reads TGTGCCAGCAGACAGGGAATCTCAGGCGAAAAACTGTTTTTT. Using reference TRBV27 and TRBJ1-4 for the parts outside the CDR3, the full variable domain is EAQVTQNPRYLITVTGKKLTVTCSQNMNHEYMSWYRQDPGLGLRQIYYSMNVEVTDKGDVPEGYKVSRKEKRNFPLILESPSPNQTSLYFCASRQGISGEKLFFGSGTQLSVL.

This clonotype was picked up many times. CDR3 sequence (DNA): TGTGCCAGCAGGATTGGACAGGGGCTCTCCTACGAGCAGTACTTC. Protein product: CASRIGQGLSYEQYF. This chain links TRBV12-3 or TRBV12-4 with TRBJ2-7; 9 bases align to TRBD1. This CDR3 has 15 residues. V dropped 6 bases and J dropped 0; count of bases not matched to a gene: 6.

DNA for the CDR3: TGCGCCAGCAGCCAAGAGGGTGTCGGGGGAACTAATGAAAAACTGTTTTTT. This codes for CASSQEGVGGTNEKLFF. The chain joins TRBV4-1 to TRBJ1-4; perhaps TRBD1 as D (5 bases). In germline, CDR1 is MGHRA, CDR2 YSYEKL. Trimming took 0 bases from V and 1 from J, leaving 12 bases between them. This CDR3 is built from 17 residues.

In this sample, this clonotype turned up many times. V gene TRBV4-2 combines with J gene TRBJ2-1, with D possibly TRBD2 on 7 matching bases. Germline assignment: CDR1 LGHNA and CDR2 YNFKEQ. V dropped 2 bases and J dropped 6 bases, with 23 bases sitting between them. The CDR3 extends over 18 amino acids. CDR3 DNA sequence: TGTGCCAGCAGCCAATCCCCAGGTCCCCGGGGGGCGGGCAATGAGCAGTTCTTC. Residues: CASSQSPGPRGAGNEQFF.

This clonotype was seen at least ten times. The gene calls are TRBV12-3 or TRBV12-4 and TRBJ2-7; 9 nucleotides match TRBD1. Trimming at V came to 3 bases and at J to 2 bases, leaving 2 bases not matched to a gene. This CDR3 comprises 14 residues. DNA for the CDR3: TGTGCCAGCAGTTTTGGGACAGGGCCCTACGAGCAGTACTTC. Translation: CASSFGTGPYEQYF.

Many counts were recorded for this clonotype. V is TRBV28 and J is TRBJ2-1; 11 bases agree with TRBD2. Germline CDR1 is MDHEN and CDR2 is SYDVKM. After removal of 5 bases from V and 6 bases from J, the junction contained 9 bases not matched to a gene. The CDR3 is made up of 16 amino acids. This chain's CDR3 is CASSMIAGGLFNEQFF. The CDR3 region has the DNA TGTGCCAGCAGTATGATAGCGGGAGGGCTTTTCAATGAGCAGTTCTTC.

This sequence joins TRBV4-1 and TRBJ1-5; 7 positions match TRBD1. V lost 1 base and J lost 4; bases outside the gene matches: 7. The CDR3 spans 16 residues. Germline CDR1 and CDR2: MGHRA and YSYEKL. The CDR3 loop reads CASSQGGQGVNQPQHF. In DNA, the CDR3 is TGCGCCAGCAGCCAAGGGGGGCAGGGGGTAAATCAGCCCCAGCATTTT.

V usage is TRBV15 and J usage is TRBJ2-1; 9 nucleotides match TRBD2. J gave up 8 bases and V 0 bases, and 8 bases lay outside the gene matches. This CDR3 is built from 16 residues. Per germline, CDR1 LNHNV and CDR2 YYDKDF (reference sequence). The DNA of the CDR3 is TGTGCCACCAGCAGAGATAGAGCGGGGGGTAGGGATGAGCAGTTCTTC. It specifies CATSRDRAGGRDEQFF. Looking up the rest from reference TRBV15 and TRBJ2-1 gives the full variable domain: DAMVIQNPRYQVTQFGKPVTLSCSQTLNHNVMYWYQQKSSQAPKLLFHYYDKDFNNEADTPDNFQSRRPNTSFCFLDIRSPGLGDTAMYLCATSRDRAGGRDEQFFGPGTRLTVL.

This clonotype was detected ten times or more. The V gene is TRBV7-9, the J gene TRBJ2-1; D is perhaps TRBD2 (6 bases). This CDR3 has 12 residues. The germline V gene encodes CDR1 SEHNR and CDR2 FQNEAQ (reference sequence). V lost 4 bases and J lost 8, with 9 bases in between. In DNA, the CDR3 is TGTGCCAGCAGCTGGAGGGCCGATGAGCAGTTCTTC. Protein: CASSWRADEQFF.

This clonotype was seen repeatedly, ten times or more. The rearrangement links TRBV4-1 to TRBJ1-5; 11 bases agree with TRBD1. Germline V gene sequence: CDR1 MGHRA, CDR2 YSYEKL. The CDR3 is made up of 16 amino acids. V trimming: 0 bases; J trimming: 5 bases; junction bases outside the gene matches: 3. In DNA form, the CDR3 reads TGCGCCAGCAGCCAAGATGGGGGACAGGGGGATCAGCCCCAGCATTTT. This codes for CASSQDGGQGDQPQHF.

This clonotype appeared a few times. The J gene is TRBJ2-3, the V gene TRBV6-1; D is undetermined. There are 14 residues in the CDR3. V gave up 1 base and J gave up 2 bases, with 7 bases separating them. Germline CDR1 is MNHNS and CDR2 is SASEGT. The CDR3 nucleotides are TGTGCCAGCAGTGAAGGACCCAACACAGATACGCAGTATTTT. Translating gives CASSEGPNTDTQYF.

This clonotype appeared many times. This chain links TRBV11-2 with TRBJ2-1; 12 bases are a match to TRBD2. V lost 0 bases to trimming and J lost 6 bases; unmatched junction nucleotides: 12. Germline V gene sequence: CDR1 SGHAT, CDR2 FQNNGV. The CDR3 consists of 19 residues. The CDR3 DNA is TGTGCCAGCAGCTTAGATCTTCTAGCGGGAGGGTTGGGGTTCAATGAGCAGTTCTTC. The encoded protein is CASSLDLLAGGLGFNEQFF.

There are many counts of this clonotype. The CDR3 coding sequence is TGTGCCAGCAGCTACTCTGGACAAGTTAACTATGGCTACACCTTC. Its translation: CASSYSGQVNYGYTF. The V call is TRBV12-3 or TRBV12-4, the J call TRBJ1-2; a possible D gene is TRBD1 (5 bases). This CDR3 region has 15 residues. Trimming took off 6 bases at V and 1 base at J, with 15 bases between the two ends.

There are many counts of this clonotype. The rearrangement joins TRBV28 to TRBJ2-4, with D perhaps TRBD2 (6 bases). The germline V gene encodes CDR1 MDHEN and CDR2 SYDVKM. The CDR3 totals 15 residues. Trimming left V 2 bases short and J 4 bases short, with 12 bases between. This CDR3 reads CASSLKRVEKNIQYF. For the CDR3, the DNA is TGTGCCAGCAGTTTAAAGCGGGTTGAGAAAAACATTCAGTACTTC.

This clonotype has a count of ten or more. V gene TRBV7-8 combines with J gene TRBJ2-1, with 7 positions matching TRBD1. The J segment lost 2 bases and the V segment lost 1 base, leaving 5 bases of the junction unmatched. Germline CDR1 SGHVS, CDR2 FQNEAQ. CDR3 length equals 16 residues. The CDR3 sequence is CASSLGQGPPYNEQFF. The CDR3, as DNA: TGTGCCAGCAGCTTAGGACAGGGCCCGCCCTACAATGAGCAGTTCTTC.

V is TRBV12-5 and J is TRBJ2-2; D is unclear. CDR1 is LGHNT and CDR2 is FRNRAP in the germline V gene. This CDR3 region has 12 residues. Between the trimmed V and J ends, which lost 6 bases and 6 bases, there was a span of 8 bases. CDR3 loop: CASGPAAGELFF. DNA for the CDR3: TGTGCTAGTGGCCCCGCGGCCGGGGAGCTGTTTTTT.

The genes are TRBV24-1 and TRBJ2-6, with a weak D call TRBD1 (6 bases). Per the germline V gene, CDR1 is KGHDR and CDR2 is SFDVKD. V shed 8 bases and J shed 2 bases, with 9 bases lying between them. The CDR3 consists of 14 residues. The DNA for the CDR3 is TGTGCCACCATGCCAGGGGCTGGGGCCAACGTCCTGACTTTC. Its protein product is CATMPGAGANVLTF.

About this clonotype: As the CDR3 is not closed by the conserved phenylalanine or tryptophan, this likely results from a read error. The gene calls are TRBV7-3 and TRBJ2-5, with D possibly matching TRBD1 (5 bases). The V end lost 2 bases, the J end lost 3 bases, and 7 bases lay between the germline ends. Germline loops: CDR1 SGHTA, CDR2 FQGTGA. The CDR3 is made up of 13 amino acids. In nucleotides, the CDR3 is TGTGCCAGCAGCTTAGCCAGGGAAGAGACCCAGTACTTA. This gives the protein CASSLAREETQYL.

The CDR3 sequence: CASGLAHLQPYGYTF. In nucleotides, the CDR3 is TGTGCTAGTGGTTTGGCTCACTTACAGCCTTATGGCTACACCTTC. V and J are TRBV12-5 and TRBJ1-2; no clear D. Germline CDR1 and CDR2: LGHNT and FRNRAP. The CDR3 loop spans 15 amino acids. V lost 1 base and J 5 bases, leaving 14 bases between the germline ends.

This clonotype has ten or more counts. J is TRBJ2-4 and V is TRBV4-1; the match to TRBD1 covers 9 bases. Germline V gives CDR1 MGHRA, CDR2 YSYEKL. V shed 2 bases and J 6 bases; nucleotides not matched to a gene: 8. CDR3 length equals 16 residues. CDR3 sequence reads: CASSQRLQGALNIQYF. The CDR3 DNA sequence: TGCGCCAGCAGCCAACGACTACAGGGGGCCCTAAACATTCAGTACTTC.

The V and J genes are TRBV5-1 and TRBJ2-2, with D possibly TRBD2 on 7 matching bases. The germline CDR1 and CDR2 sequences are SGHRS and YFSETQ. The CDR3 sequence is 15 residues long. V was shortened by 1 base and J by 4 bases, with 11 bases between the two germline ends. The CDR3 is CASSLTGGSTGELFF. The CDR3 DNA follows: TGCGCCAGCAGCTTGACGGGGGGCTCCACCGGGGAGCTGTTTTTT.

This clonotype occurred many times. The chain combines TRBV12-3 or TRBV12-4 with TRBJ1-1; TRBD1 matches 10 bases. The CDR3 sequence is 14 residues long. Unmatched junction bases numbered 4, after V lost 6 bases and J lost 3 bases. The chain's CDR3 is CASSPGTGDTEAFF. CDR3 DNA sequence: TGTGCCAGCAGCCCTGGGACAGGGGACACTGAAGCTTTCTTT.

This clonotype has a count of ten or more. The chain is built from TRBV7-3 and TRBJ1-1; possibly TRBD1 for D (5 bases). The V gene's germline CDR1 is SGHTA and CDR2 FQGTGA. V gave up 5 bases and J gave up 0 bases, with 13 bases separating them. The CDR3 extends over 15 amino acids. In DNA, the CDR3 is TGTGCCAGCAGCCCAACCGGGGCCCTGAACACTGAAGCTTTCTTT. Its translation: CASSPTGALNTEAFF.